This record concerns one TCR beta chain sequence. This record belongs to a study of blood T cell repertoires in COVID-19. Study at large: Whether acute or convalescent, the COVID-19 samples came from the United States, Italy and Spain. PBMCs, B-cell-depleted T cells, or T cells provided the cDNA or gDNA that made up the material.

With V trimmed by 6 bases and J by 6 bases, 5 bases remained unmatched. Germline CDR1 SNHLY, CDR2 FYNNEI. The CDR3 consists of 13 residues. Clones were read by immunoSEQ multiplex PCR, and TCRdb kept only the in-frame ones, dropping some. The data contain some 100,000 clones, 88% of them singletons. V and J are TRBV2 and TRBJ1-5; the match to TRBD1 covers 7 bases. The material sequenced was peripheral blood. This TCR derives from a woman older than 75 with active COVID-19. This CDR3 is CASSHSGGQPQHF. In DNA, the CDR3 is TGTGCCAGCAGCCACTCAGGGGGTCAGCCCCAGCATTTT.